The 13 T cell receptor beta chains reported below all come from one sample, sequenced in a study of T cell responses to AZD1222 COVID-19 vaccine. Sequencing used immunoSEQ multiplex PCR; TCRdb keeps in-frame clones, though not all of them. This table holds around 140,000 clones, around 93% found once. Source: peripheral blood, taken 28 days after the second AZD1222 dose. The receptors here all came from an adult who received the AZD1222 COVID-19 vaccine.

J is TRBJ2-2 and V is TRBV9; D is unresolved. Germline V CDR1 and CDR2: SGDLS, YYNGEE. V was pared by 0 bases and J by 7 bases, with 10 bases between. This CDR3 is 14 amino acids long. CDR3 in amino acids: CASSVGPANGELFF. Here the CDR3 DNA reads TGTGCCAGCAGCGTAGGCCCGGCAAACGGGGAGCTGTTTTTT.

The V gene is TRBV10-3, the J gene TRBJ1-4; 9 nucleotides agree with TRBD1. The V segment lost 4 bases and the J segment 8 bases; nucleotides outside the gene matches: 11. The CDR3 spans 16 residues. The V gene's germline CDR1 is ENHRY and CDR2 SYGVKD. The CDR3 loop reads CAISAGTGRGYEKLFF. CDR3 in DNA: TGTGCCATCAGTGCCGGGACAGGGCGGGGATACGAAAAACTGTTTTTT.

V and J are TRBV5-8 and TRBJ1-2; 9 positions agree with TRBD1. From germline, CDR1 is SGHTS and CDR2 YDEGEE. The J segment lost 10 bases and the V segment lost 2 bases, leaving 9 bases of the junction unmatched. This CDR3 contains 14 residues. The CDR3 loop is CASSLRGQGFFYTF. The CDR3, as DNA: TGTGCCAGCAGCTTAAGGGGACAGGGTTTTTTCTACACCTTC.

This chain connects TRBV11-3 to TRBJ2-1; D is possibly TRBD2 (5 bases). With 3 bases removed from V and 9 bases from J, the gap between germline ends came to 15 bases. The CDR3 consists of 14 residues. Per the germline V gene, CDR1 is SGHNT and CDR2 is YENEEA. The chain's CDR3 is CASSFEAVRGEQFF. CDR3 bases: TGTGCCAGCAGCTTTGAGGCGGTTCGGGGTGAGCAGTTCTTC.

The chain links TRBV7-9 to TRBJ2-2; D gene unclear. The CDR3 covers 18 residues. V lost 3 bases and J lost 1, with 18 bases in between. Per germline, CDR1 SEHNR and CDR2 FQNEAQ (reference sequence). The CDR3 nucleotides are TGTGCCAGCAGCTTCTCCCTATCGCGTGTCGGGAACACCGGGGAGCTGTTTTTT. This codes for CASSFSLSRVGNTGELFF. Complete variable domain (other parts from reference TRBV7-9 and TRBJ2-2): DTGVSQNPRHKITKRGQNVTFRCDPISEHNRLYWYRQTLGQGPEFLTYFQNEAQLEKSRLLSDRFSAERPKGSFSTLEIQRTEQGDSAMYLCASSFSLSRVGNTGELFFGEGSRLTVL.

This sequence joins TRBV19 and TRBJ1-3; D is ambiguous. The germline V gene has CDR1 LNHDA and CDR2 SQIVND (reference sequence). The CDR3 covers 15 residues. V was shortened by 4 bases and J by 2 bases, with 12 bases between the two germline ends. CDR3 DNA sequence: TGTGCCAGTAGTACGGACGTAGCAACTGGAAACACCATATATTTT. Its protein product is CASSTDVATGNTIYF.

CDR3 bases: TGTGCTGGGGCCGGGGGACTAGCGGTCGCAGATACGCAGTATTTT. The encoded protein is CAGAGGLAVADTQYF. The chain combines TRBV30 with TRBJ2-3; 11 bases line up with TRBD2. The CDR3 is made up of 15 amino acids. Germline values: CDR1 GTSNPN, CDR2 SVGIG (reference sequence).

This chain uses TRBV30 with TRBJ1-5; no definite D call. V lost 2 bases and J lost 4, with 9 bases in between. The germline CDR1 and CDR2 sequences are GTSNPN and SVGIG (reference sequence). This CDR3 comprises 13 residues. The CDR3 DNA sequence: TGTGCCTGGAGTAATCGTGGAAATCAGCCCCAGCATTTT. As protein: CAWSNRGNQPQHF.

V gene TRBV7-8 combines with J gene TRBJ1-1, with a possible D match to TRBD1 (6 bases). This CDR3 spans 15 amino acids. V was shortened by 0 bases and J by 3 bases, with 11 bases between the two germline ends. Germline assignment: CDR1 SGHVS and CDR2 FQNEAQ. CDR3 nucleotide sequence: TGTGCCAGCAGCTTAGCGGGCGGGGGCGACACTGAAGCTTTCTTT. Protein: CASSLAGGGDTEAFF.

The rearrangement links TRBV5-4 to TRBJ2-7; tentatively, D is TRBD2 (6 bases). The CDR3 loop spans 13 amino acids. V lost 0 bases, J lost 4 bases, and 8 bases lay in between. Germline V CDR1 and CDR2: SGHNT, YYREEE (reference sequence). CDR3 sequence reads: CASSLVGTYEQYF. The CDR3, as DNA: TGTGCCAGCAGCTTGGTAGGGACTTACGAGCAGTACTTC.

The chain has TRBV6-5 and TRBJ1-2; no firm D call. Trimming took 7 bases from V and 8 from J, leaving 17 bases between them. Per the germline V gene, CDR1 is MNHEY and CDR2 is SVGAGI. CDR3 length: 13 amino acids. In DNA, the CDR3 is TGTGCCAGCATCACCGAGGTGGGAGGCGGCTACACCTTC. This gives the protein CASITEVGGGYTF.

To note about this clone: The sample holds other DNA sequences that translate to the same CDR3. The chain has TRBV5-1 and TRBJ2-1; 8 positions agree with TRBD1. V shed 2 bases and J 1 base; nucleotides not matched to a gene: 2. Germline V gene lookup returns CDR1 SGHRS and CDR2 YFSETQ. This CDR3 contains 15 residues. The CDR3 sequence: CASSLGQGSYNEQFF. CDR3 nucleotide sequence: TGCGCCAGCAGCTTAGGACAGGGTTCCTACAATGAGCAGTTCTTC.

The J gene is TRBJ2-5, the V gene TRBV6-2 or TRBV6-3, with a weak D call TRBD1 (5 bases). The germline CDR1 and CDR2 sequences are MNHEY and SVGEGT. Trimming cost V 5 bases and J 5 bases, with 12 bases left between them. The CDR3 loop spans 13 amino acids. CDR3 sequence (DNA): TGTGCCAGCAGTGATAGGGGTCCCGAGACCCAGTACTTC. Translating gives CASSDRGPETQYF.